This is a list of T cell receptor beta chains from one sample in a study of CD8 T cells in ankylosing spondylitis. TCRdb processed the 5' RACE reads anew with MiXCR; each CDR3 protein has one entry. The table has some 200,000 distinct CDR3 sequences, about 26% seen once. The specimen was blood, either unsorted or a sorted T cell fraction (not recorded which). All receptors derive from a male donor with ankylosing spondylitis or in good health (not recorded which). Both conserved end residues are part of each CDR3. The D gene is left open where the match is weak. Only part of the rows carry a size: once, few, many, or a class if the clone is expanded.

>TRBV5-1|TRBJ2-7|many|TRBD2
TGCGCCAGCAGCTCGAATACCGGGACTATCCTCGGCGAGCAGTACTTC
CASSSNTGTILGEQYF
>TRBV7-2|TRBJ2-5|-|-
TGTGCCAGCAGCTTAGTAAGCGGTTCGGCAACCCAGTACTTC
CASSLVSGSATQYF
>TRBV12-3/TRBV12-4|TRBJ2-2|many|-
TGTGCCAGCAGTGACAGGAACACCGGGGAGCTGTTTTTT
CASSDRNTGELFF
>TRBV20-1|TRBJ1-5|few|-
TGCAGTGCTAGGCTGGGGTCAGGGCAGCCCCAGCATTTT
CSARLGSGQPQHF
>TRBV29-1|TRBJ1-1|many|-
TGCAGCGTTGGATATACGGGGGGGGCTCACTCTGAAGCTTTCTTT
CSVGYTGGAHSEAFF
>TRBV29-1|TRBJ1-1|-|-
TGCAGCGTTGAAGACGAATTAAGGGGTCGGGACACTGAAGCTTTCTTT
CSVEDELRGRDTEAFF
>TRBV12-3/TRBV12-4|TRBJ2-2|-|-
TGTGCCAGCAGCCCGTGGGAGGAGCTGTTTTTT
CASSPWEELFF
>TRBV19|TRBJ1-5|-|-
TGTGCCAGTAGTCTCCAAAATCAGCCCCAGCATTTT
CASSLQNQPQHF
>TRBV28|TRBJ2-1|many|-
TGTGCCAGCAAAGTGGGGGGCAATGAGCAGTTCTTC
CASKVGGNEQFF
>TRBV6-2/TRBV6-3|TRBJ2-7|many|-
TGTGCCAGCAGGAACACACGTTACGAGCAGTACTTC
CASRNTRYEQYF
>TRBV6-4|TRBJ2-4|-|-
TGTGCCAGCATAGGCCAGCGAATAGTCAACATTCAGTACTTC
CASIGQRIVNIQYF
>TRBV20-1|TRBJ2-2|many|TRBD2
TGCAGTGCTAGACCGGGACTAGCGGTCACCGGGGAGCTGTTTTTT
CSARPGLAVTGELFF
>TRBV9|TRBJ2-1|few|TRBD2
TGTGCCAGCAGCGGTGGGCTAGCGGGAGGGTTCCATGAGCAGTTCTTC
CASSGGLAGGFHEQFF
>TRBV12-3/TRBV12-4|TRBJ1-2|many|TRBD1
TGTGCCAGCAGTTCGGGACAGGGTTTTGGCTACACCTTC
CASSSGQGFGYTF
>TRBV12-3/TRBV12-4|TRBJ1-1|-|TRBD1
TGTGCCAGCATACCTAGGGACAGACCGAACACTGAAGCTTTCTTT
CASIPRDRPNTEAFF
>TRBV4-1|TRBJ1-5|many|TRBD1
TGCGCCAGCAGCCTCGTACAGGGGGCTTCGAGTCAGCCCCAGCATTTT
CASSLVQGASSQPQHF
>TRBV20-1|TRBJ2-7|-|-
TGCAGTGCCCACCAGGGTGTTCGCTACGAGCAGTACTTC
CSAHQGVRYEQYF
>TRBV5-5|TRBJ2-3|-|-
TGTGCCAGCAGACAAGCGGACCTACTCAGCACAGATACGCAGTATTTT
CASRQADLLSTDTQYF
>TRBV20-1|TRBJ1-6|-|TRBD1
TGCAGTGCTAGACCGGGACAGGGAAATTCACCCCTCCACTTT
CSARPGQGNSPLHF
>TRBV5-1|TRBJ2-1|-|-
TGCGCCAGCAGCCTTCCGGGGGTCCCGGCCAATGAGCAGTTCTTC
CASSLPGVPANEQFF
>TRBV20-1|TRBJ1-5|few|-
TGCAGTGCTAGAGATCAGGGGATTCGGTATTATAGCAATCAGCCCCAGCATTTT
CSARDQGIRYYSNQPQHF
>TRBV5-4|TRBJ2-3|-|-
TGTGCCAGCAGCTCAAGTCAGCTAGATACGCAGTATTTT
CASSSSQLDTQYF
>TRBV28|TRBJ1-6|many|-
TGTGCCAGCACCGACCCTCGGGGGAGTGAAGCCTATAATTCACCCCTCCACTTT
CASTDPRGSEAYNSPLHF
>TRBV7-2|TRBJ2-1|many|-
TGTGCCAGCAGCTTAGCTAGCGACTGGGGGGAGCAGTTCTTC
CASSLASDWGEQFF
>TRBV6-1|TRBJ1-5|many|-
TGTGCCAGCACTACGGACAGAGATCAGCCCCAGCATTTT
CASTTDRDQPQHF
>TRBV4-2|TRBJ1-1|many|-
TGTGCCAGCAGCCCCAGAGGAGGGGCTGAAGCTTTCTTT
CASSPRGGAEAFF
>TRBV7-2|TRBJ2-7|once|-
TGTGCCAGCAGCTTAGACAGCCCGTCTGGCGAGCAGTACTTC
CASSLDSPSGEQYF
>TRBV10-3|TRBJ2-7|once|TRBD1
TGTGCCATCAGTGATGGGACAGGCACCTACGAGCAGTACTTC
CAISDGTGTYEQYF
>TRBV20-1|TRBJ2-4|once|-
TGCAGTGCTAGCCCTTTGAGTGGGAAAAACATTCAGTACTTC
CSASPLSGKNIQYF
>TRBV5-1|TRBJ2-7|many|TRBD2
TGCGCCAGCAGCTCTCCGGCCCCGGGACTAGCAGGCTACGAGCAGTACTTC
CASSSPAPGLAGYEQYF
>TRBV7-9|TRBJ2-3|few|TRBD2
TGTGCCAGCAGCCCCCTGTCTTCCGGGGGGGTCACAGATACGCAGTATTTT
CASSPLSSGGVTDTQYF
>TRBV7-6|TRBJ2-7|many|TRBD2
TGTGCCAGCAGCTCAGGGACTAGCGGGATAGACGAGCAGTACTTC
CASSSGTSGIDEQYF
>TRBV7-9|TRBJ2-2|-|TRBD2
TGTGCCAGCAGCTTAGCACTAGCGGGAGTTAAGACCGGGGAGCTGTTTTTT
CASSLALAGVKTGELFF
>TRBV20-1|TRBJ2-5|few|TRBD2
TGCAGTGCTAGAGTGGGGACTAGCGGCCAAGAGACCCAGTACTTC
CSARVGTSGQETQYF
>TRBV7-6|TRBJ2-7|many|TRBD2
TGTGCCAGCAGCTTTCATCCCGACCGGGAGGGAGAGCAGTACTTC
CASSFHPDREGEQYF
>TRBV12-3/TRBV12-4|TRBJ2-2|few|TRBD2
TGTGCCAGCAGTATTAGCGGGAACTCCGGGGAGCTGTTTTTT
CASSISGNSGELFF
>TRBV15|TRBJ2-5|few|TRBD2
TGTGCCACCAGCAGAGATTGGCTAGCGGGAGGGCCGAAGACCCAGTACTTC
CATSRDWLAGGPKTQYF
>TRBV20-1|TRBJ2-1|-|TRBD2
TGCAGTGCTAGACTAGCGGGTGTAAGCAATGAGCAGTTCTTC
CSARLAGVSNEQFF
>TRBV15|TRBJ2-7|few|-
TGTGCCACCAGCAGAAGCCTCGGAGTTTACGAGCAGTACTTC
CATSRSLGVYEQYF
>TRBV20-1|TRBJ2-7|-|TRBD2
TGCAGTGCTAGTACTAGCGGGAGTATTTACGAGCAGTACTTC
CSASTSGSIYEQYF
>TRBV5-4|TRBJ2-3|-|TRBD2
TGTGCCACCCAAAACAGCGGGAGCGCAGATACGCAGTATTTT
CATQNSGSADTQYF
>TRBV10-3|TRBJ2-5|-|-
TGTGCCATCACCATCGTAAGGTACCAAGAGACCCAGTACTTC
CAITIVRYQETQYF
>TRBV20-1|TRBJ2-5|-|-
TGCAGTGCCTATCGGGCCCAAGGAAAAGAGACCCAGTACTTC
CSAYRAQGKETQYF
>TRBV7-3|TRBJ2-3|-|TRBD1
TGTGCCAGCAGCTCCTATGGACAGGGGGGAGATACGCAGTATTTT
CASSSYGQGGDTQYF
>TRBV9|TRBJ2-2|many|TRBD2
TGTGCCAGCAGCGGGCCTAGCGGAAGGACCGGGGAGCTGTTTTTT
CASSGPSGRTGELFF
>TRBV27|TRBJ1-5|-|TRBD1
TGTGCCAGCAGTCCGTTGGACAGGGTAAATCAGCCCCAGCATTTT
CASSPLDRVNQPQHF
>TRBV6-5|TRBJ1-1|-|-
TGTGCCAGCAGTTCGAGGGGCTTTTGGACTGAAGCTTTCTTT
CASSSRGFWTEAFF
>TRBV29-1|TRBJ2-7|few|-
TGCAGCGTTGGAGGGGTTGCTGGCTTCGAGCAGTACTTC
CSVGGVAGFEQYF
>TRBV20-1|TRBJ2-1|many|TRBD2
TGCAGTGCTATACGCGGGAGGGCCTATGACAATGAGCAGTTCTTC
CSAIRGRAYDNEQFF
>TRBV20-1|TRBJ2-7|once|TRBD2
TGCAGTGCTAGACGGGTAGCGGGTAGCTCCTACGAGCAGTACTTC
CSARRVAGSSYEQYF
>TRBV7-2|TRBJ2-6|once|-
TGTACCAGCAGCAACTCTGGGGCCAACGTCCTGACTTTC
CTSSNSGANVLTF
>TRBV2|TRBJ1-5|many|-
TGTGCCAGCAGACAGGAGTATAGCAATCAGCCCCAGCATTTT
CASRQEYSNQPQHF
>TRBV6-1|TRBJ2-7|few|TRBD1
TGTGCCAGCAGTGGCCACAGGGGGCCCGTGCAGTACTTC
CASSGHRGPVQYF
>TRBV7-8|TRBJ2-7|many|TRBD2
TGTGCCAGCAGCCCAAAGGGACTAGCGCGCTACGAGCAGTACTTC
CASSPKGLARYEQYF